Listed here are 4 T cell receptor beta chains from one sample, sequenced in a study of graft-versus-host responses after intestinal transplantation. No antigens are known for them. Sequencing used immunoSEQ multiplex PCR; TCRdb keeps in-frame clones, though not all of them. The sample has 130,000 to 150,000 clones, approximately 91% seen once. This sample comprised unstimulated CD4+ T cells sorted from spleen or lymph node cells, obtained before intestinal transplant. These receptors were taken from a human donor who received an intestinal transplant.

The chain is built from TRBV5-4 and TRBJ1-2, with 10 bases identical to TRBD1. The germline V gene has CDR1 SGHNT and CDR2 YYREEE (reference sequence). V trimming: 4 bases; J trimming: 4 bases; junction bases outside the gene matches: 7. The CDR3 covers 15 residues. The CDR3 sequence is CASSPGQGGFYGYTF. CDR3 DNA: TGTGCCAGCAGCCCTGGACAGGGGGGTTTCTATGGCTACACCTTC.

The CDR3 DNA reads as TGTGCCACCAGCAGACTAGACAGGACCCAGTACTTC. Translated, it gives CATSRLDRTQYF. The chain recombines TRBV15 with TRBJ2-5, with D possibly being TRBD1 (5 bases). This CDR3 is 12 amino acids long. V was pared by 2 bases and J by 7 bases, with 8 bases between. Germline-derived CDR1 and CDR2 are LNHNV and YYDKDF (reference sequence).

J is TRBJ1-1 and V is TRBV7-9, with no clear D. V was clipped by 5 bases and J by 0 bases, with 7 bases between them. Germline CDR1 is SEHNR and CDR2 is FQNEAQ (reference sequence). This CDR3 is built from 13 residues. This chain's CDR3 is CASSRDMNTEAFF. The DNA of the CDR3 is TGTGCCAGCAGCCGAGACATGAACACTGAAGCTTTCTTT.

The V and J genes are TRBV4-3 and TRBJ2-1; TRBD2 matches 8 bases. CDR3 length equals 16 residues. Trimming took 1 base from V and 4 from J; bases not matched to a gene: 6. Germline CDR1 is LGHNA and CDR2 is YSLEER. CDR3 nucleotide sequence: TGCGCCAGCAGCCAAGGCATCGGACTAGCATACAATGAGCAGTTCTTC. Translated, it gives CASSQGIGLAYNEQFF.